This TCR beta chain was sequenced during a study of human T cells and chemical hapten exposure. V was trimmed by 8 bases and J by 1 base, leaving 17 bases between them. The CDR3 sequence is 15 residues long. Germline CDR1 WSHSY, CDR2 SAAADI. Time point defined: patch test 1, 2 weeks after DPC sensitization. Indicated treatment: therapeutic diphenylcyclopropenone sensitization with weekly scalp DPC. TCRdb passed the RACE reads through MiXCR, listing each CDR3 protein once. This table has roughly 180,000 distinct CDR3 sequences, approximately 20% appearing once. This clonotype was recorded a few times. The chain is built from TRBV10-2 and TRBJ1-1; possibly TRBD1 for D (6 bases). The sequenced sample was whole blood, obtained in connection with sensitization to the hapten diphenylcyclopropenone (DPC). This sequence originates from a woman aged 50 to 60 with alopecia areata. Some clones in this sample may be carry-over from other donors' samples. CDR3 in DNA: TGCGCCAGCCGTACAATCGGGACACAGAACACTGAAGCTTTCTTT. As protein: CASRTIGTQNTEAFF.